Below are 23 T cell receptor beta chains sequenced from a single sample in a study of blood T cell repertoires in COVID-19. Clones were read by immunoSEQ multiplex PCR, and TCRdb kept only the in-frame ones, dropping some. The top ten clones hold 3.5% of a sample with approximately 100,000 clones, roughly 90% of them seen once. The sequenced sample was peripheral blood. Receptors were obtained from a woman aged 60 to 75 with acute or convalescent COVID-19.

The gene calls are TRBV19 and TRBJ1-5, with D unresolved. This CDR3 has 14 amino acids. With 3 bases removed from V and 3 bases from J, the gap between germline ends came to 9 bases. Germline CDR1 LNHDA, CDR2 SQIVND (reference sequence). CDR3 in DNA: TGTGCCAGTAGTATTGGCCCCGACAATCAGCCCCAGCATTTT. It codes for CASSIGPDNQPQHF.

This chain uses TRBV28 with TRBJ1-5; a possible D gene is TRBD1 (6 bases). V lost 2 bases and J 1 base, leaving 9 bases between the germline ends. CDR3 length: 15 amino acids. The germline CDR1 and CDR2 sequences are MDHEN and SYDVKM. CDR3 sequence: CASSLEGVSNQPQHF. CDR3 coding DNA: TGTGCCAGCAGTTTAGAGGGGGTGAGCAATCAGCCCCAGCATTTT.

The J gene is TRBJ1-1, the V gene TRBV18, with 7 bases that match TRBD1. The CDR3 consists of 15 residues. Trimming at V came to 2 bases and at J to 3 bases, leaving 6 bases not matched to a gene. Germline lookup yields CDR1 KGHSH and CDR2 LQKENI. The CDR3, as DNA: TGTGCCAGCTCACCATTGACAGGGTCAGACACTGAAGCTTTCTTT. This sequence encodes CASSPLTGSDTEAFF.

The chain has TRBV7-2 and TRBJ1-1; D call uncertain. V lost 4 bases and J lost 0, with 12 bases in between. CDR3 length: 15 residues. Germline V CDR1 and CDR2: SGHTA, FQGNSA. CDR3: CASSSPRQLNTEAFF. The CDR3 DNA reads TGTGCCAGCAGCTCGCCTAGGCAGCTGAACACTGAAGCTTTCTTT.

This clone has just a few counts. The genes are TRBV29-1 and TRBJ2-5; TRBD1 matches 7 bases. The CDR3 totals 13 residues. Germline V gives CDR1 SQVTM, CDR2 ANQGSEA. V was pared by 3 bases and J by 1 base, with 2 bases of the junction left unmatched. The CDR3 is CSVERGPQETQYF. CDR3 nucleotides: TGCAGCGTTGAGAGGGGGCCCCAAGAGACCCAGTACTTC. Looking up the rest from reference TRBV29-1 and TRBJ2-5 gives the full variable domain: SAVISQKPSRDICQRGTSLTIQCQVDSQVTMMFWYRQQPGQSLTLIATANQGSEATYESGFVIDKFPISRPNLTFSTLTVSNMSPEDSSIYLCSVERGPQETQYFGPGTRLLVL.

This chain connects TRBV6-5 to TRBJ1-1; 8 nucleotides line up with TRBD1. The trim removed 5 bases at V and 5 bases at J, leaving 4 bases unmatched. CDR3 size: 13 residues. Germline lookup yields CDR1 MNHEY and CDR2 SVGAGI. The CDR3 nucleotides read TGTGCCAGCAGTACGACAGGGGCGACTGAAGCTTTCTTT. Encoded protein: CASSTTGATEAFF.

The chain employs TRBV18 and TRBJ2-1; 7 bases line up with TRBD2. The V segment lost 3 bases and the J segment 4 bases; nucleotides outside the gene matches: 9. Germline-derived CDR1 and CDR2 are KGHSH and LQKENI. The CDR3 extends over 16 amino acids. Here the CDR3 reads CASSPLPSGVYNEQFF. CDR3 DNA sequence: TGTGCCAGCTCACCTCTACCCAGCGGGGTTTACAATGAGCAGTTCTTC.

CDR3 amino acids: CAWSVGGNQPQHF. CDR3 DNA sequence: TGTGCCTGGTCAGTGGGAGGCAATCAGCCCCAGCATTTT. This chain joins TRBV30 and TRBJ1-5; no clear D. Trimming shortened V by 5 bases and J by 2 bases, and 10 bases separated the two germline ends. This CDR3 has 13 residues. CDR1 is GTSNPN and CDR2 is SVGIG in the germline V gene (reference sequence).

J is TRBJ1-4 and V is TRBV19; weak D call: TRBD1 (5 bases). This CDR3 is built from 14 residues. V gave up 9 bases and J gave up 0 bases, with 11 bases separating them. In germline, CDR1 is LNHDA, CDR2 SQIVND (reference sequence). CDR3 in amino acids: CASLDITTNEKLFF. The DNA of the CDR3 is TGTGCCAGCCTGGACATAACAACTAATGAAAAACTGTTTTTT.

This rearrangement joins TRBV5-4 to TRBJ2-1, with TRBD1 matching 8 bases. Germline CDR1 SGHNT, CDR2 YYREEE (reference sequence). The CDR3 runs to 12 residues. The J segment lost 9 bases and the V segment lost 2 bases, leaving 1 base of the junction unmatched. CDR3 in DNA: TGTGCCAGCAGCTTACAGGGGGGTGAGCAGTTCTTC. Its protein product is CASSLQGGEQFF.

The chain couples TRBV20-1 to TRBJ1-4; D remains unclear. The CDR3 runs to 11 residues. Germline CDR1 reads DFQATT; CDR2 reads SNEGSKA (reference sequence). Trimming stripped 4 bases from V and 9 bases from J, with 9 bases between. CDR3 protein: CSATTPQKLFF. For the CDR3, the DNA is TGCAGTGCTACCACACCGCAAAAACTGTTTTTT.

The chain uses TRBV5-4 and TRBJ2-1; weak D call: TRBD1 (6 bases). Trimming cost V 1 base and J 1 base, with 9 bases left between them. The CDR3 extends over 15 amino acids. Germline CDR1 and CDR2: SGHNT and YYREEE (reference sequence). The CDR3 here is CASSLYTGSYNEQFF. The CDR3 DNA follows: TGTGCCAGCAGCTTGTACACAGGGTCCTACAATGAGCAGTTCTTC.

This chain joins TRBV28 and TRBJ2-7; D gene uncertain. The ends were cut back, 2 bases at V and 7 bases at J, with 9 bases in the middle. Germline lookup yields CDR1 MDHEN and CDR2 SYDVKM. This CDR3 has 12 amino acids. CDR3 in amino acids: CASSLTEFEQYF. CDR3 DNA sequence: TGTGCCAGCAGTTTAACAGAGTTTGAGCAGTACTTC.

The rearrangement links TRBV29-1 to TRBJ2-5, with D unresolved. Germline lookup yields CDR1 SQVTM and CDR2 ANQGSEA. The ends were cut back, 2 bases at V and 5 bases at J, with 15 bases in the middle. CDR3 length: 14 residues. The CDR3 DNA is TGCAGCGTTGAATGGCCTACGGGTGGGGAGACCCAGTACTTC. Translating gives CSVEWPTGGETQYF.

This sequence joins TRBV6-5 and TRBJ1-3; perhaps TRBD1 as D (6 bases). The ends were cut back, 4 bases at V and 4 bases at J, with 14 bases in the middle. This CDR3 contains 15 residues. CDR1 MNHEY and CDR2 SVGAGI come from the germline V gene. The CDR3 DNA reads as TGTGCCAGCAGTTGGTCAGGGGAACGCGGAAACACCATATATTTT. As protein: CASSWSGERGNTIYF.

The chain couples TRBV9 to TRBJ1-1, with 7 bases identical to TRBD1. CDR1 SGDLS and CDR2 YYNGEE come from the germline V gene. With 4 bases clipped from V and 1 base from J, the junction kept 4 bases outside the gene matches. The CDR3 sequence is 14 residues long. The CDR3 region is CASSSRDRNTEAFF. In nucleotides, the CDR3 is TGTGCCAGCAGCAGCAGGGACAGGAACACTGAAGCTTTCTTT.

This chain connects TRBV6-5 to TRBJ1-1, with D uncertain. Trimming shortened V by 6 bases and J by 4 bases, and 6 bases separated the two germline ends. CDR3 length equals 11 residues. CDR1 and CDR2 from the germline V gene are MNHEY and SVGAGI. The CDR3 region has the DNA TGTGCCAGCAGACAATCCACTGAAGCTTTCTTT. This translates into CASRQSTEAFF.

The chain carries TRBV29-1 and TRBJ2-5, with 9 bases aligning to TRBD2. CDR3 size: 14 residues. Germline CDR1 and CDR2: SQVTM and ANQGSEA. Trimming at V came to 1 base and at J to 0 bases, leaving 0 bases not matched to a gene. The CDR3 here is CSVEGTSDQETQYF. The CDR3 DNA reads TGCAGCGTTGAAGGGACTAGCGACCAAGAGACCCAGTACTTC.

This chain links TRBV28 with TRBJ1-2; 9 nucleotides align to TRBD1. V lost 5 bases and J lost 4; bases outside the gene matches: 11. CDR3 length: 16 amino acids. Per the germline V gene, CDR1 is MDHEN and CDR2 is SYDVKM. The CDR3 here is CASSLGGTGSGYGYTF. The DNA for the CDR3 is TGTGCCAGCAGTCTAGGAGGGACAGGGTCAGGCTATGGCTACACCTTC.

V usage is TRBV7-3 and J usage is TRBJ1-1; TRBD1 matches 9 bases. Germline V gene data show CDR1 as SGHTA and CDR2 as FQGTGA. The CDR3 runs 16 residues. V dropped 3 bases and J dropped 3; count of bases not matched to a gene: 8. This CDR3 reads CASSLSPGQGYTEAFF. The CDR3 DNA reads as TGTGCCAGCAGCTTGTCCCCGGGACAGGGATACACTGAAGCTTTCTTT. The full variable domain, its missing parts supplied by reference TRBV7-3 and TRBJ1-1, is GAGVSQTPSNKVTEKGKYVELRCDPISGHTALYWYRQSLGQGPEFLIYFQGTGAADDSGLPNDRFFAVRPEGSVSTLKIQRTERGDSAVYLCASSLSPGQGYTEAFFGQGTRLTVV.

V gene TRBV7-9 combines with J gene TRBJ1-6; 8 bases are shared with TRBD1. Germline V gene data show CDR1 as SEHNR and CDR2 as FQNEAQ (reference sequence). The J segment lost 13 bases and the V segment lost 5 bases, leaving 10 bases of the junction unmatched. This CDR3 has 14 amino acids. CDR3 nucleotide sequence: TGTGCCAGCAGCGACCCGGGACAGGCAGTGCCCCTCCACTTT. This sequence encodes CASSDPGQAVPLHF. The full variable domain, in which reference TRBV7-9 and TRBJ1-6 provide the parts outside the CDR3, is DTGVSQNPRHKITKRGQNVTFRCDPISEHNRLYWYRQTLGQGPEFLTYFQNEAQLEKSRLLSDRFSAERPKGSFSTLEIQRTEQGDSAMYLCASSDPGQAVPLHFGNGTRLTVT.

The chain is built from TRBV6-1 and TRBJ1-5, with D possibly matching TRBD1 (6 bases). The germline CDR1 and CDR2 sequences are MNHNS and SASEGT. Trimming removed 6 bases from V and 4 bases from J, with 16 bases in between. The CDR3 covers 15 residues. The CDR3 loop reads CASRIGQPPNQPQHF. As DNA, the CDR3 is TGTGCCAGCAGGATCGGACAGCCACCTAATCAGCCCCAGCATTTT.

The count of this clone is one. V gene TRBV10-3 combines with J gene TRBJ1-1; 9 nucleotides agree with TRBD1. V lost 4 bases and J lost 0; bases outside the gene matches: 12. The germline CDR1 and CDR2 sequences are ENHRY and SYGVKD. The CDR3 loop spans 18 amino acids. The CDR3 DNA reads TGTGCCATCAGTGTCCTAAGGGCCGGGACAGGGATGAACACTGAAGCTTTCTTT. This translates into CAISVLRAGTGMNTEAFF.